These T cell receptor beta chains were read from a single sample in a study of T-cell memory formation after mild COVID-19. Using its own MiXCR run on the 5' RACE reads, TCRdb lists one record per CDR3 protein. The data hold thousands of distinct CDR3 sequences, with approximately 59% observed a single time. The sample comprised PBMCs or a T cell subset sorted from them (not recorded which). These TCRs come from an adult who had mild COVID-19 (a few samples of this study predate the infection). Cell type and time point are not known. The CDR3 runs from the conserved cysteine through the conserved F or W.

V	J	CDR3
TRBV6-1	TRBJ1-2	CAFRGEGGHRDYGYTF
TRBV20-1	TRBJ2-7	CSARDPGQLHEQYF
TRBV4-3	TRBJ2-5	CASSQGWWRNQETQYF
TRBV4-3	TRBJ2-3	CASSQHRSDGTDTQYF
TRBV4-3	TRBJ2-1	CASSPWTGTGYNEQFF
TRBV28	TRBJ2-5	CASRAAVQSQETQYF
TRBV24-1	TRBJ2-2	CATSDLRQGRAGELFF
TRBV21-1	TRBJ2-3	CASSNCSRDLWPERDTQYF
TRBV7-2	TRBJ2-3	CASSPSRSTDTQYF
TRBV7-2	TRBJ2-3	CASSPLERATDTQYF
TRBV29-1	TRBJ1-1	CSGRTGGMWNTEAFF
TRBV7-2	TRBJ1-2	CASSSGAYGYTF
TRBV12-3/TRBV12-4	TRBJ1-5	CASSFADQPQHF
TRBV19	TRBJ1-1	CASSIRGVLNTEAFF
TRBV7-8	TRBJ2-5	CASTGTSGQETQYF
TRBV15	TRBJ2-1	CATSRDVGNNEQFF
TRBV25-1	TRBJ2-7	CASSESSYEQYF
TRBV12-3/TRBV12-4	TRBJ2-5	CASSSTGDPQETQYF
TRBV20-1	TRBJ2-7	CSAGRVGYEQYF
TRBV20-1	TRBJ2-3	CSARLGGGTDTQYF
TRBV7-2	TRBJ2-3	CASSLGTDYFTDTQYF
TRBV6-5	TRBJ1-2	CASSYSGLIPYGYTF
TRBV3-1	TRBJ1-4	CASSHLSGEKLFF
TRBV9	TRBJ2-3	CASGGTDTQYF
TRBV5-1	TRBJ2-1	CASSLRLAPNEQFF
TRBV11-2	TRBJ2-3	CASSLGGRFTDTQYF
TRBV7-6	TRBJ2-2	CASSSSRTANTGELFF
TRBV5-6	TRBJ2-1	CASSKSGSSYNEQFF
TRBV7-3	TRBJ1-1	CASSFQGPTEAFF
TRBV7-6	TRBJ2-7	CASSFYEQYF
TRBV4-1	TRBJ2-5	CASSHGNSEETQYF
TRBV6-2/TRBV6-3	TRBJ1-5	CASRMPQHSNQPQHF
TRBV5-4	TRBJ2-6	CAGTSGANVLTF
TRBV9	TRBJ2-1	CASSVSGDNEQFF
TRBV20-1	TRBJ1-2	CSSAGYTF
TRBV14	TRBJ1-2	CASSGTGNYGYTF
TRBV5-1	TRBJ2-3	CASKSSGRMSDTQYF
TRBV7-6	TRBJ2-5	CASSFGALYQETQYF
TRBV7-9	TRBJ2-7	CASSLVAGSPGEQYF
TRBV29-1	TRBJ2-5	CSADPQETQYF
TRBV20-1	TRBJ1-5	CSASEGAVQPQHF
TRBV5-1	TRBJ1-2	CASSSPIGPGGGYTF